This record concerns one T cell receptor (beta chain) sequence. The V gene end was trimmed by 6 bases and the J gene end by 4 bases; junction bases not matched to a gene: 5. Germline lookup yields CDR1 LNHDA and CDR2 SQIVND (reference sequence). CDR3 length: 14 amino acids. This sample stems from a study of blood T cell repertoires in COVID-19. The method was immunoSEQ multiplex PCR; TCRdb's version includes in-frame clones alone and lacks a portion of them. The sample has 30,000 to 40,000 clones, more than 75% seen once. Sample: peripheral blood. The V call is TRBV19, the J call TRBJ2-1; 8 bases are a match to TRBD1. This clonotype was obtained from a man of 80 years or more with active or convalescent COVID-19. CDR3 sequence: CASRPGQVYNEQFF. The CDR3 DNA reads as TGTGCCAGTAGACCGGGACAGGTTTACAATGAGCAGTTCTTC.